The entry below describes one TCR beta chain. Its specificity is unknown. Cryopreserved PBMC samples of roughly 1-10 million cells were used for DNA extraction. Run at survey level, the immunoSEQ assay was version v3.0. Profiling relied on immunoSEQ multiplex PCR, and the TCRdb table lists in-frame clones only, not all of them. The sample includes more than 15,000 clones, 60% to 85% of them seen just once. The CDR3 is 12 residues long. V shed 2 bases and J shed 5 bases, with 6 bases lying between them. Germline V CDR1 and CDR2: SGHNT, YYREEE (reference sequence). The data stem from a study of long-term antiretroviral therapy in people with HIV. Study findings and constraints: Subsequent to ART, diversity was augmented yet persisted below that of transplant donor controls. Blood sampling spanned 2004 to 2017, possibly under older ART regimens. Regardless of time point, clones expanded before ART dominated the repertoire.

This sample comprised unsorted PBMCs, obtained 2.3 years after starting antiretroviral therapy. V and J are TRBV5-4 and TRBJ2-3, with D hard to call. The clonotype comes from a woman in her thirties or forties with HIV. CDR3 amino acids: CASSFPEDTQYF. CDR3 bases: TGTGCCAGCAGCTTTCCGGAAGATACGCAGTATTTT. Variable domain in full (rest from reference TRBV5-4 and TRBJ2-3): ETGVTQSPTHLIKTRGQQVTLRCSSQSGHNTVSWYQQALGQGPQFIFQYYREEENGRGNFPPRFSGLQFPNYSSELNVNALELDDSALYLCASSFPEDTQYFGPGTRLTVL.